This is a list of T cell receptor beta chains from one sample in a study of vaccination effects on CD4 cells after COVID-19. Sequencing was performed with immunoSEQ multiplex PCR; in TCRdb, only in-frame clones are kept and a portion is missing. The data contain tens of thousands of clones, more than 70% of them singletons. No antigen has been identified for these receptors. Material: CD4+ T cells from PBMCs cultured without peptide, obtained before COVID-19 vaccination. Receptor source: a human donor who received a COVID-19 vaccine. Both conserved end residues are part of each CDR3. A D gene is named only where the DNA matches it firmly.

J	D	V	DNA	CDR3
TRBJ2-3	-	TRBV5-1	TGCGCCAGCAGCTTCTCGTCGGTTCCCACAGATACGCAGTATTTT	CASSFSSVPTDTQYF
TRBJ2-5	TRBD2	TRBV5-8	TGTGCCAGCAGCTGGGGTCCCGGGACTAGCGGGGGGGCCGCAGAGACCCAGTACTTC	CASSWGPGTSGGAAETQYF
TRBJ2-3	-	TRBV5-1	TGCGCCAGCAGCTTGGACAGGCACTACACAGATACGCAGTATTTT	CASSLDRHYTDTQYF
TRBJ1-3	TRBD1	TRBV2	TGTGCCAGCAGATCGACAGGGTCTGGAAACACCATATATTTT	CASRSTGSGNTIYF
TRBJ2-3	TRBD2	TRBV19	TGTGCCAGTAGTCCGACTAGCGGGGGGGCCGGTACGCAGTATTTT	CASSPTSGGAGTQYF
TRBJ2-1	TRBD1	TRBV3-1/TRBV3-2	TGTGCCAGCAGCGGACGGGACAGGGACAATGAGCAGTTCTTC	CASSGRDRDNEQFF
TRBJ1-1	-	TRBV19	TGTGCCAGTAGATGGCAGAGCAACACTGAAGCTTTCTTT	CASRWQSNTEAFF
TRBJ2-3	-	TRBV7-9	TGTGCCAGCAGCTCATTCGGTCGGGCGCCAGATACGCAGTATTTT	CASSSFGRAPDTQYF
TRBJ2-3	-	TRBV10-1	TGCGCCAGCAGTGTGGCATACACAGATACGCAGTATTTT	CASSVAYTDTQYF
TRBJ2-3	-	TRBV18	TGTGCCAGCTCACCAGGAGGGACAGTCGCAGATACGCAGTATTTT	CASSPGGTVADTQYF
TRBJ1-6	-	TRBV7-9	TGTGCCAGCAGCTCGGACACCTACAATTCACCCCTCCACTTT	CASSSDTYNSPLHF
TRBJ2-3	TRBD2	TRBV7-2	TGTGCCAGCAGAAATAGCGGGGGGGCCCGAGATACGCAGTATTTT	CASRNSGGARDTQYF
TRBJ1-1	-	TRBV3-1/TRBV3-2	TGTGCCAGCAGCCATATAGGGGGAATTGGAGCTTTCTTT	CASSHIGGIGAFF
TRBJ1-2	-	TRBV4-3	TGCGCCAGCAGCCAAGGCCCCATTGACAGGCAAATCTTC	CASSQGPIDRQIF
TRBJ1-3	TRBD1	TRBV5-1	TGCGCCAGCAGCTCGTCCGGGACAGGGCTAGGAAACACCATATATTTT	CASSSSGTGLGNTIYF
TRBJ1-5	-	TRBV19	TGTGCCAGTAGTATAGAGAACGGTAGCAATCAGCCCCAGCATTTT	CASSIENGSNQPQHF
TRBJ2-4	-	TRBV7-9	TGTGCCAGCAGCTTAAACAGTTTAAACATTCAGTACTTC	CASSLNSLNIQYF
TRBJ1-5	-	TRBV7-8	TGTGCCAGCACCCGACAAGGGAGCAATCAGCCCCAGCATTTT	CASTRQGSNQPQHF